This T cell receptor (beta chain) came from a study of molecular identifiers for immune sequencing clone quantification. General observations from the study: Whereas naive cells kept under 1% of molecules in clones above 20 RNA copies, such clones held over 99% in effectors. Even with 800,000 to 1,000,000 naive cells present, spiked Jurkat TCR RNA from one cell was reportedly detectable.

The use of previously described methods and listed TCR primers produced the bulk TCR libraries. MiXCR was run by TCRdb on the PCR reads, yielding one entry per CDR3 protein. The sample holds some 97,000 distinct CDR3 sequences, 20% to 30% seen once. This CDR3 has 14 amino acids. CDR1 and CDR2 from the germline V gene are SGDLS and YYNGEE. This clonotype was picked up a small number of times. What it binds is unknown. Just one base apart from a much larger clone, this may be a read error. The receptor comes from a human donor in good health. Some libraries in this study had Jurkat cell RNA spiked in. The sample comprised naive CD8+ T cells from blood, with Jurkat cell RNA spiked in. Subset described: FACS-sorted CD8+CD4-CCR7+CD45RA+ naive T cells. The chain links TRBV9 to TRBJ1-1, with a possible D match to TRBD1 (5 bases). The CDR3 sequence: CASSVSVGVTEALF. CDR3 DNA: TGTGCCAGCAGCGTATCCGTAGGGGTTACTGAAGCTCTCTTT.